These 3 T cell receptor beta chains share one sample of origin, sequenced in a study of Ad26.COV2.S vaccination and SARS-CoV-2 variants. The treatment here: roughly 20 received Ad26.COV2.S at low or high dose, single or two shots; several received placebo; per-sample allocation not given. Sampling was done on day 63 after the first vaccine or placebo injection. Profiling relied on immunoSEQ multiplex PCR, and the TCRdb table lists in-frame clones only, not all of them. The sample shows around 310,000 clones, 85% to 90% of them seen only once. This sample comprised peripheral blood, obtained in a trial of Ad26.COV2.S vaccine versus placebo. The receptors come from a person between 18 and 59 years old who received the Ad26.COV2.S COVID-19 vaccine or a placebo.

V and J are TRBV3-1 (or the pseudogene TRBV3-2) and TRBJ2-7; D gene ambiguous. Germline V CDR1 and CDR2: LGHDT, YNNKEL (reference sequence). V was trimmed by 1 base and J by 0 bases, leaving 10 bases between them. CDR3 length equals 15 residues. The CDR3 loop is CASSQGSARSYEQYV. For the CDR3, the DNA is TGTGCCAGCAGCCAAGGGTCAGCCCGCTCCTACGAGCAGTACGTC.

The chain uses TRBV7-8 and TRBJ1-1; TRBD1 might be the D (5 bases). V was cut by 1 base and J by 0 bases, with 12 bases left in between. CDR1 is SGHVS, CDR2 FQNEAQ, per germline. This CDR3 region has 16 residues. The CDR3 spells CASSLGWEGLNTEAFF. The CDR3 nucleotides are TGTGCCAGCAGCTTAGGATGGGAGGGACTGAACACTGAAGCTTTCTTT.

The V and J genes are TRBV12-3 or TRBV12-4 and TRBJ2-7; no definite D call. V lost 3 bases to trimming and J lost 3 bases, with 9 bases between them. The CDR3 sequence is 13 residues long. CDR3 sequence (DNA): TGTGCCAGCAGTTTTAATGTGAACTACGAGCAGTACTTC. The encoded protein is CASSFNVNYEQYF.